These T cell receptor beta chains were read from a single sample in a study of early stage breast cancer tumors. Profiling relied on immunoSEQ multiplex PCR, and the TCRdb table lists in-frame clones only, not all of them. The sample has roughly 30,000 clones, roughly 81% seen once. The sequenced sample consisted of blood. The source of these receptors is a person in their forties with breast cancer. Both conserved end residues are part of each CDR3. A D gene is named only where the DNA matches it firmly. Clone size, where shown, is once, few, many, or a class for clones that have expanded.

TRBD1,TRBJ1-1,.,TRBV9,TGTGCCAGCAGCGTGGGGACAGGGCTGATGAACACTGAAGCTTTCTTT,CASSVGTGLMNTEAFF
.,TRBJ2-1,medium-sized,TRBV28,TGTGCCAGCGGGGAGGTTGAACTTTCGCAGTTCTTC,CASGEVELSQFF
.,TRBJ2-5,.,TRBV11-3,TGTGCCAGCAGCTTAGTGCAGAGGACCCTGTACTTC,CASSLVQRTLYF
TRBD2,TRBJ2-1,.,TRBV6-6,TGTGCCACAACTAGCGGAGGAAATGAGCAGTTCTTC,CATTSGGNEQFF
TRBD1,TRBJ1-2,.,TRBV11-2,TGTGCCAGCAGCTTAACCCTGACAGGGTACTATGGCTACACCTTC,CASSLTLTGYYGYTF
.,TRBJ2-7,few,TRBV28,TGTGCCAGCAGTTCGGGGCTTTACGAGCAGTACTTC,CASSSGLYEQYF
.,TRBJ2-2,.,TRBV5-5,TGTGCCAGCAGCTTTAGCGGAATCGGGGAGCTGTTTTTT,CASSFSGIGELFF
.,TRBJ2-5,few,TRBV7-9,TGTGCCAGCAGCCCCTCGACTATCATCGAGACCCAGTACTTC,CASSPSTIIETQYF
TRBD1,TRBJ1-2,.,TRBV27,TGTGCCAGCAGTTTCTCAGGGACAGGCGGCTACACCTTC,CASSFSGTGGYTF
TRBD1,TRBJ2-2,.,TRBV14,TGTGCCAGCAGCCAACAGGGGGCCGGGGAGCTGTTTTTT,CASSQQGAGELFF
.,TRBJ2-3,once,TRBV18,TGTGCCAGCTCGGATCGGAGGGACAGCAGCACAGATACGCAGTATTTT,CASSDRRDSSTDTQYF
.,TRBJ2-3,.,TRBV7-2,TGTGCCAGCAGCCCGGGGCACACAGATACGCAGTATTTT,CASSPGHTDTQYF
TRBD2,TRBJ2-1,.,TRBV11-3,TGTGCCAGCAGCTTGTACTTAGCGGGAGGCTCCTACAATGAGCAGTTCTTC,CASSLYLAGGSYNEQFF
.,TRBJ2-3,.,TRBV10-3,TGTGCCATCAGTTCCCCTCCGGGGACCCTCGCTTTGACAGATACGCAGTATTTT,CAISSPPGTLALTDTQYF
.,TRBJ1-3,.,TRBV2,TGTGCCAGCAGTGAAGGCCTCTCTGGAAACACCATATATTTT,CASSEGLSGNTIYF
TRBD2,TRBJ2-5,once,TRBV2,TGTGCCAGCAGCCTTAGCGGGGGCCTTCAAGAGACCCAGTACTTC,CASSLSGGLQETQYF
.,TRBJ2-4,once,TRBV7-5,TGTGTCAGAATTCTAGCGGGCCCGGGTCATACCAAAAACATTCAGTACTTC,CVRILAGPGHTKNIQYF
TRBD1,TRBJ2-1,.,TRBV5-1,TGCGCCAGCAGCTTCTCCGGGGACAGGGAGATGGATGAGCAGTTCTTC,CASSFSGDREMDEQFF
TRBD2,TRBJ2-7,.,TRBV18,TGTGCCAGCTCGGGCGGGAGGGCCCTCGGTGAGCAGTACTTC,CASSGGRALGEQYF
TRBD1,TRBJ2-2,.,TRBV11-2,TGTGCCAGCAGCTTAGATCGGACAGGGAACGCCGGGGAGCTGTTTTTT,CASSLDRTGNAGELFF
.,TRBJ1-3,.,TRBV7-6,TGTGCCAGCAGCTTGGCTCCTGGGTTCTCCGGAAACACCATATATTTT,CASSLAPGFSGNTIYF
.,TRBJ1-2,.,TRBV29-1,TGCAGCGTTTCAGTAGGGCCCGGTCCTAACTATGGCTACACCTTC,CSVSVGPGPNYGYTF
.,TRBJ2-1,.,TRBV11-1,TGTGCCAGCAGCTTAGCTCGGGGATCCAGGGAGCAGTTCTTC,CASSLARGSREQFF
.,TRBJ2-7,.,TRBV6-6,TGTGCCAGCAGACTCCGGGGAAGGGCTGGAGAGCAGTACTTC,CASRLRGRAGEQYF
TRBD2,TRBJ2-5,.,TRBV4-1,TGCGCCAGCAGCCAACCCTCACTAGCGGGAGGGCCCTCGGAGACCCAGTACTTC,CASSQPSLAGGPSETQYF
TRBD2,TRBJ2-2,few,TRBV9,TGTGCCAGCAGCCTTGGGACTAGCGGGAGACGAATCACCGGGGAGCTGTTTTTT,CASSLGTSGRRITGELFF
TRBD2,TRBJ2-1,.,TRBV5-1,TGCGCCAGCAGCTTGGCCGGCGGGAGCTCCTACAATGAGCAGTTCTTC,CASSLAGGSSYNEQFF
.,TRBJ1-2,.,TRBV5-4,TGTGCCAGCAGCTTGGGGGAAGGACTGGGCTATGGCTACACCTTC,CASSLGEGLGYGYTF
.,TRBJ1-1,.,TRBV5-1,TGCGCCAGCAGTGCAGGGGATGGCGCTGAAGCTTTCTTT,CASSAGDGAEAFF
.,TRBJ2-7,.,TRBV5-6,TGTGCCAGCAGCTTGGCTGGGGGGTCCTACGAGCAGTACTTC,CASSLAGGSYEQYF
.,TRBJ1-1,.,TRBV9,TGTGCCAGCAGCGTAAATGTCGACACTGAAGCTTTCTTT,CASSVNVDTEAFF
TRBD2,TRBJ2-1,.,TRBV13,TGTGCCAGCAGCTTAAGCCCTTGGACTAGCGGGAGGAGCTCCTACAATGAGCAGTTCTTC,CASSLSPWTSGRSSYNEQFF
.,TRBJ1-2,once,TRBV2,TGTGCCAGCACTACCGGGCAGGGACTTCACTACACCTTC,CASTTGQGLHYTF
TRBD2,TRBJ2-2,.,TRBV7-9,TGTGCCAGCAGCCAAATACAACTAGCGGGAGTCACCGGGGAGCTGTTTTTT,CASSQIQLAGVTGELFF
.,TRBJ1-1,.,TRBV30,TGTGCCTGGAGTGTACAGGTCGGCCAGACCAAAAACACTGAAGCTTTCTTT,CAWSVQVGQTKNTEAFF
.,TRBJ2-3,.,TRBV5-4,TGTGCCAGCAGCCCTACCCAGGGTGCAGATACGCAGTATTTT,CASSPTQGADTQYF
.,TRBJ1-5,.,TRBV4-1,TGCGCCAGCAGCCAAGTAAGGGGCCGTAGCAATCAGCCCCAGCATTTT,CASSQVRGRSNQPQHF
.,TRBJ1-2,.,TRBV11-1,TGTGCCAGCAGCTCGTGGGGGGCCAACTATGGCTACACCTTC,CASSSWGANYGYTF
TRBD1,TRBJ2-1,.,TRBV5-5,TGTGCCAGCAGCTTGACCGGGACAGGGTACAATGAGCAGTTCTTC,CASSLTGTGYNEQFF
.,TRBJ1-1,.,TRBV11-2,TGTGCCAGCAGCCATCAGGGCACTGAAGCTTTCTTT,CASSHQGTEAFF
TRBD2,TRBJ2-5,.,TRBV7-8,TGTGCCAGCAGCTTAGCGTCTGGGCTAGCGGGAGAGACCCAGTACTTC,CASSLASGLAGETQYF
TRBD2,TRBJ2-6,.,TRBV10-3,TGTGCCATCGGTGGCGGGAGCTCTGGGGCCAACGTCCTGACTTTC,CAIGGGSSGANVLTF
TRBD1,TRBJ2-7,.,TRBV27,TGTGCCAGCGCCCTGGGACAGGGGGCGGGAGAGCAGTACTTC,CASALGQGAGEQYF
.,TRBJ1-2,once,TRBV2,TGTGCCAGCTCCTTCGTCGTACAGGCCGGTCGTGGCTACACCTTC,CASSFVVQAGRGYTF